In its sample, the clone carrying this T cell receptor (beta chain) was seen a few times. Its antigen is not known. The V and J ends lost 11 bases and 2 bases respectively, with 16 bases between them. CDR1 and CDR2 from the germline V gene are SNHLY and FYNNEI. This CDR3 comprises 14 residues. The sample is drawn from a study of PD-1 blockade in classical Hodgkin lymphoma. General study findings and limits: Complete responders' diversity at baseline resembled that of newly diagnosed patients.

Sequencing used immunoSEQ multiplex PCR; TCRdb keeps in-frame clones, though not all of them. Of 35,000 to 50,000 clones in the sample, around 80% were seen once. Each and every patient relapsed after autologous stem cell transplantation, and patients got differing brentuximab vedotin exposure. This specimen was peripheral blood mononuclear cells (PBMCs), taken at baseline. V gene TRBV2 combines with J gene TRBJ1-3; possibly TRBD1 for D (5 bases). The clonotype was recovered from a human donor with classical Hodgkin lymphoma. This CDR3 is CACGAEGPGNTIYF. DNA of the CDR3: TGTGCCTGCGGGGCAGAAGGACCTGGAAACACCATATATTTT.